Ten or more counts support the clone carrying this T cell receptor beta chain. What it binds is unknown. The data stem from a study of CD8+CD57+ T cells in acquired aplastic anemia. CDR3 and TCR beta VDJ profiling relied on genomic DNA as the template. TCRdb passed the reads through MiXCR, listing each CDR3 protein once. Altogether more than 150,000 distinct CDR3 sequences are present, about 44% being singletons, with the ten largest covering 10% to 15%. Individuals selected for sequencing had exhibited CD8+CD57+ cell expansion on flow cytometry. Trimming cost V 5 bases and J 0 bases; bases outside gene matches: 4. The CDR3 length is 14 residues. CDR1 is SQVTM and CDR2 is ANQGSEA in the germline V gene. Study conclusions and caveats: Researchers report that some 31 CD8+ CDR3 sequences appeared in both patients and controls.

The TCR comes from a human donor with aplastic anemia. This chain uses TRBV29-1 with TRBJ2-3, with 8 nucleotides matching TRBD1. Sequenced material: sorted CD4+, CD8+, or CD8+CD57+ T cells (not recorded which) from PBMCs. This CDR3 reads CSVSQGASTDTQYF. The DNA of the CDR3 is TGCAGCGTTTCCCAGGGGGCTAGCACAGATACGCAGTATTTT.